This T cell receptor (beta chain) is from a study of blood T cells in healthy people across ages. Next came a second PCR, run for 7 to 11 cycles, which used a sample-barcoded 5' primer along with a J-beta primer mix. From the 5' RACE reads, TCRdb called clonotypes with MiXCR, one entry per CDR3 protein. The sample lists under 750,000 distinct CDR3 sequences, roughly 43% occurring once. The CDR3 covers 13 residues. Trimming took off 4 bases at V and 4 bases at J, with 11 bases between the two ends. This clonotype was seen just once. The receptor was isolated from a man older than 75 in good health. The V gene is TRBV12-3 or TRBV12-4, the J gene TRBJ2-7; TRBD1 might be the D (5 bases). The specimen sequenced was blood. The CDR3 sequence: CASSSSDKYEQYF. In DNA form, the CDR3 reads TGTGCCAGCAGTTCATCGGACAAATACGAGCAGTACTTC.